These 25 T cell receptor beta chains came from one sample sequenced in a study of sequential checkpoint blockade in melanoma. The repertoire was sequenced with immunoSEQ multiplex PCR; TCRdb's copy has only in-frame clones and lacks some. The sample has roughly 17,000 clones; 60% to 75% are singletons. Stated treatment: randomized to nivolumab then ipilimumab (arm A) or the reverse (arm B). This material consisted of CD8+ T cells sorted from blood (inferred from file names), taken from a patient given nivolumab and ipilimumab in sequence. These TCRs come from a human donor with melanoma.

The chain recombines TRBV12-5 with TRBJ2-7; 8 bases are shared with TRBD2. Germline V CDR1 and CDR2: LGHNT, FRNRAP. CDR3 length: 15 amino acids. The ends lost 1 base at V and 1 base at J; junction bases unmatched: 3. The CDR3 reads CASGLGAGGSYEQYF. The CDR3 nucleotides read TGTGCTAGTGGTTTGGGTGCGGGAGGATCCTACGAGCAGTACTTC.

This clone was seen a handful of times. The CDR3 loop is CAWKWETAYEQYF. The CDR3 coding sequence is TGTGCCTGGAAGTGGGAGACCGCCTACGAGCAGTACTTC. The chain employs TRBV30 and TRBJ2-7, with D perhaps TRBD2 (5 bases). Germline values: CDR1 GTSNPN, CDR2 SVGIG (reference sequence). V was clipped by 4 bases and J by 2 bases, with 12 bases between them. The CDR3 has 13 residues.

V usage is TRBV9 and J usage is TRBJ2-7, with a tentative D call TRBD2 (6 bases). The CDR3 sequence is 14 residues long. CDR1 SGDLS and CDR2 YYNGEE come from the germline V gene. Trimming stripped 0 bases from V and 4 bases from J, with 11 bases between. For the CDR3, the DNA is TGTGCCAGCAGCGTAGACGGGAGCTTTTACGAGCAGTACTTC. The encoded protein is CASSVDGSFYEQYF.

This clone was seen a handful of times. J is TRBJ2-7 and V is TRBV27, with TRBD1 matching 10 bases. Trimming removed 5 bases from V and 6 bases from J; junction bases left unmatched: 4. CDR1 is MNHEY and CDR2 is SMNVEV in the germline V gene (reference sequence). The CDR3 consists of 13 residues. CDR3 nucleotide sequence: TGTGCCAGCAGTCCGGGACAGGGGAGCGAGCAGTACTTC. Translating gives CASSPGQGSEQYF.

This sequence joins TRBV6-4 and TRBJ1-1; D not resolved. This CDR3 has 15 residues. Germline lookup yields CDR1 MRHNA and CDR2 SNTAGT. Trimming took off 6 bases at V and 0 bases at J, with 14 bases between the two ends. CDR3: CASSETGIMNTEAFF. The CDR3 bases are TGTGCCAGCAGCGAGACGGGGATAATGAACACTGAAGCTTTCTTT.

The chain's CDR3 is CASSYRGTDTQYF. The CDR3 nucleotides read TGTGCCAGCAGTTACCGCGGCACAGATACGCAGTATTTT. The V gene is TRBV6-6, the J gene TRBJ2-3; D ambiguous. Per the germline V gene, CDR1 is MNHNY and CDR2 is SVGAGI (reference sequence). Trimming stripped 2 bases from V and 1 base from J, with 4 bases between. The CDR3 has 13 residues.

This chain connects TRBV7-8 to TRBJ1-5; 7 nucleotides agree with TRBD1. This CDR3 has 16 amino acids. V dropped 3 bases and J dropped 7; count of bases not matched to a gene: 12. Per germline, CDR1 SGHVS and CDR2 FQNEAQ. In DNA form, the CDR3 reads TGTGCCAGCAGCTTGGGCGGAGGGGGCTTCAACCAGCCCCAGCATTTT. Its protein product is CASSLGGGGFNQPQHF.

The rearrangement links TRBV4-3 to TRBJ1-5; D is possibly TRBD1 (5 bases). This CDR3 is built from 15 residues. Germline V gene lookup returns CDR1 LGHNA and CDR2 YSLEER. V shed 0 bases and J shed 4 bases, with 10 bases lying between them. The CDR3 region has the DNA TGCGCCAGCAGCCAAGATGCGTCAGGGAATCAGCCCCAGCATTTT. It is translated as CASSQDASGNQPQHF.

The CDR3 region has the DNA TGTGCCAGCAGCTTAGTCTCACTAGCCAGCGGTGAGCAGTTCTTC. This sequence encodes CASSLVSLASGEQFF. V is TRBV7-2 and J is TRBJ2-1; D might be TRBD2 (6 bases). The V and J ends lost 1 base and 9 bases respectively, with 16 bases between them. The CDR3 covers 15 residues. CDR1 and CDR2 from the germline V gene are SGHTA and FQGNSA.

Remarks on this clone: Germline is not matched at one junction end, which may reflect a read error. Other DNA sequences in the sample encode the same CDR3. J is TRBJ2-5 and V is TRBV5-6; unclear D gene. The CDR3 is 12 residues long. Germline V lookup: CDR1 SGHDT, CDR2 YYEEEE. The CDR3 DNA reads as TGTGCCAGCAGTGACGGTGGAGAGACCCAGAACTTC. This encodes CASSDGGETQNF.

This clone was seen only once. The V gene is TRBV4-3, the J gene TRBJ2-3; D is perhaps TRBD2 (5 bases). Trimming left V 4 bases short and J 5 bases short, with 10 bases between. Looked up from germline, CDR1 is LGHNA and CDR2 is YSLEER. The CDR3 is made up of 13 amino acids. The CDR3 DNA follows: TGCGCCAGCAGCCCCCCCGGGGAAGATACGCAGTATTTT. Amino acids: CASSPPGEDTQYF.

The chain is built from TRBV19 and TRBJ1-1, with a tentative D call TRBD1 (5 bases). The CDR3 consists of 14 residues. Germline V gene data show CDR1 as LNHDA and CDR2 as SQIVND (reference sequence). Trimming removed 10 bases at V and 0 bases at J, with 15 bases between. The CDR3 protein is CATGGEGLNTEAFF. CDR3 DNA: TGTGCCACCGGAGGGGAGGGCTTGAACACTGAAGCTTTCTTT.

This chain uses TRBV19 with TRBJ2-2; possible D gene TRBD1, 6 bases. The CDR3 length is 15 residues. The germline V and J ends were trimmed by 0 bases and 6 bases, with 11 bases remaining between them. Per germline, CDR1 LNHDA and CDR2 SQIVND (reference sequence). The CDR3 DNA reads TGTGCCAGTAGTATAGAATGGGGGCTCGCCGGGGAGCTGTTTTTT. Protein: CASSIEWGLAGELFF.

This clone has only a few counts. J is TRBJ2-3 and V is TRBV4-3; 13 nucleotides align to TRBD2. V was pared by 3 bases and J by 4 bases, with 4 bases of the junction left unmatched. The CDR3 is 16 amino acids. The germline V gene has CDR1 LGHNA and CDR2 YSLEER. CDR3 nucleotide sequence: TGCGCCAGCAGCCAGCCACTAGCGGGAGGGCCAGATACGCAGTATTTT. Its protein product is CASSQPLAGGPDTQYF.

This clone was detected only once. V is TRBV27 and J is TRBJ1-5; D possibly corresponds to TRBD1 (5 bases). The V end was cut by 4 bases, the J end by 2 bases, with 12 bases between. The CDR3 spans 15 residues. The V gene's germline CDR1 is MNHEY and CDR2 SMNVEV (reference sequence). Written as DNA, the CDR3 is TGTGCCAGCAGTTCCGGGGGGGTAGGCAATCAGCCCCAGCATTTT. Amino acid sequence: CASSSGGVGNQPQHF.

The V call is TRBV7-9, the J call TRBJ2-5, with 8 nucleotides matching TRBD2. Per the germline V gene, CDR1 is SEHNR and CDR2 is FQNEAQ (reference sequence). The V and J ends lost 5 bases and 5 bases, in that order; junction bases with no gene match: 7. The length of the CDR3 is 14 residues. The DNA of the CDR3 is TGTGCCAGCAGCAACGGGGGGGCCTGGGAGACCCAGTACTTC. Translation gives CASSNGGAWETQYF.

The chain employs TRBV4-1 and TRBJ2-5; 7 nucleotides align to TRBD1. Germline V CDR1 and CDR2: MGHRA, YSYEKL. With 4 bases clipped from V and 1 base from J, the junction kept 6 bases outside the gene matches. The CDR3 consists of 15 residues. CDR3 amino acids: CASSPGTEFQETQYF. CDR3 nucleotide sequence: TGCGCCAGCAGCCCCGGGACAGAGTTCCAAGAGACCCAGTACTTC.

The chain is built from TRBV13 and TRBJ2-4; 12 nucleotides align to TRBD1. The CDR3 extends over 19 amino acids. J gave up 0 bases and V 5 bases, and 11 bases lay outside the gene matches. From germline, CDR1 is PRHDT and CDR2 FYEKMQ (reference sequence). The CDR3 here is CASSLRGTGGGVAKNIQYF. The CDR3, as DNA: TGTGCCAGCAGCCTTCGCGGGACAGGGGGCGGTGTAGCCAAAAACATTCAGTACTTC. Using reference TRBV13 and TRBJ2-4 for the parts outside the CDR3, the full variable domain is AAGVIQSPRHLIKEKRETATLKCYPIPRHDTVYWYQQGPGQDPQFLISFYEKMQSDKGSIPDRFSAQQFSDYHSELNMSSLELGDSALYFCASSLRGTGGGVAKNIQYFGAGTRLSVL.

The V gene is TRBV5-1, the J gene TRBJ2-1; possibly TRBD2 for D (5 bases). The length of the CDR3 is 13 residues. V dropped 4 bases and J dropped 2 bases, with 7 bases sitting between them. Germline CDR1 SGHRS, CDR2 YFSETQ. DNA of the CDR3: TGCGCCAGCAGCCCCGGGGCCTACAATGAGCAGTTCTTC. Its translation: CASSPGAYNEQFF.

The chain employs TRBV10-3 and TRBJ2-5; D gene ambiguous. This CDR3 has 13 residues. Between the trimmed V and J ends, which lost 8 bases and 0 bases, there was a span of 10 bases. Germline V lookup: CDR1 ENHRY, CDR2 SYGVKD. The CDR3 loop reads CAIAHNDQETQYF. The CDR3 nucleotides read TGTGCCATCGCACATAATGACCAAGAGACCCAGTACTTC.

This chain links TRBV27 with TRBJ2-5; 13 nucleotides agree with TRBD2. The better agreement between TRBJ2-7 and the DNA end casts doubt on the J call. Germline values: CDR1 MNHEY, CDR2 SMNVEV (reference sequence). This CDR3 spans 14 amino acids. As DNA, the CDR3 is TGTGCCAGCAGAGGACTAGCGGGAGTTCACGAGCAGTACTTC. It specifies CASRGLAGVHEQYF.

The chain links TRBV7-8 to TRBJ2-2; a weak D match, TRBD2 (6 bases). Trimming shortened V by 6 bases and J by 1 base, and 12 bases separated the two germline ends. Germline loops: CDR1 SGHVS, CDR2 FQNEAQ. This CDR3 spans 15 amino acids. The CDR3 DNA follows: TGTGCCAGCAGTGGGAGTAGCGGGAACACCGGGGAGCTGTTTTTT. It codes for CASSGSSGNTGELFF.

The V and J genes are TRBV5-6 and TRBJ2-7; 16 nucleotides match TRBD2. Germline CDR1 SGHDT, CDR2 YYEEEE. The ends lost 4 bases at V and 6 bases at J; junction bases unmatched: 16. This CDR3 contains 19 residues. The CDR3 region is CASSTLPGLAGGTGCEQYF. CDR3 nucleotides: TGTGCCAGCAGCACCCTTCCGGGACTAGCGGGAGGGACTGGTTGCGAGCAGTACTTC.

This clone has more than one count but fewer than ten. The V gene is TRBV6-5, the J gene TRBJ1-5; D is uncertain. Germline loops: CDR1 MNHEY, CDR2 SVGAGI. The CDR3 has 12 amino acids. V dropped 5 bases and J dropped 5 bases, with 7 bases sitting between them. The CDR3 DNA reads TGTGCCAGCAGTCTAAACCATCAGCCCCAGCATTTT. It specifies CASSLNHQPQHF.

The genes are TRBV6-4 and TRBJ2-1, with TRBD1 identical over 9 bases. Germline V lookup: CDR1 MRHNA, CDR2 SNTAGT. The junction had 4 bases not matched to a gene; V was cut back by 6 bases and J by 7 bases. This CDR3 comprises 13 residues. The CDR3 coding sequence is TGTGCCAGCAGCGGGGACAGGGAAAATGAGCAGTTCTTC. Translating gives CASSGDRENEQFF.